Below are 9 T cell receptor beta chains sequenced from a single sample in a study of siplizumab effects on memory and regulatory T cells. Only in-frame clones appear in the TCRdb table, and some are missing; sequencing was by immunoSEQ multiplex PCR. The sample contains roughly 100,000 clones, approximately 93% of which appear only once. The sample comprised CD8+ T cells sorted from blood. These receptors originate from a human donor in good health.

Notes on this clone: The identical CDR3 is also encoded by other nucleotide sequences in the sample. The chain has TRBV7-9 and TRBJ1-3; D is undetermined. The CDR3 is made up of 14 amino acids. V was cut by 2 bases and J by 2 bases, with 7 bases left in between. The germline CDR1 and CDR2 sequences are SEHNR and FQNEAQ (reference sequence). The chain's CDR3 is CASSLRGTGNTIYF. The CDR3 region has the DNA TGTGCCAGCAGCTTAAGAGGAACTGGAAACACCATATATTTT.

CDR3 sequence: CASSQDVMTADLKNEKLFF. The CDR3 bases are TGTGCCAGCAGCCAAGATGTCATGACAGCCGACTTAAAAAATGAAAAACTGTTTTTT. The gene calls are TRBV14 and TRBJ1-4, with TRBD1 as a possible D gene (5 bases). Germline V gene lookup returns CDR1 SGHDN and CDR2 FVKESK. V shed 0 bases and J shed 5 bases, with 22 bases lying between them. The CDR3 is 19 amino acids. Based on the CDR3 plus reference TRBV14 and TRBJ1-4, the full variable domain is EAGVTQFPSHSVIEKGQTVTLRCDPISGHDNLYWYRRVMGKEIKFLLHFVKESKQDESGMPNNRFLAERTGGTYSTLKVQPAELEDSGVYFCASSQDVMTADLKNEKLFFGSGTQLSVL.

The chain links TRBV29-1 to TRBJ2-3; possibly TRBD1 for D (6 bases). The CDR3 sequence is 13 residues long. Trimming removed 6 bases at V and 2 bases at J, with 12 bases between. Germline values: CDR1 SQVTM, CDR2 ANQGSEA. The CDR3 region has the DNA TGCAGCGTCGAGGGGGACACCACAGATACGCAGTATTTT. It codes for CSVEGDTTDTQYF.

The chain couples TRBV2 to TRBJ2-5, with no clear D. With 0 bases removed from V and 4 bases from J, the gap between germline ends came to 3 bases. The CDR3 length is 12 residues. Germline V gene data show CDR1 as SNHLY and CDR2 as FYNNEI. As DNA, the CDR3 is TGTGCCAGCAGTGAAGCCTCAGAGACCCAGTACTTC. This gives the protein CASSEASETQYF.

This clone was counted once. The CDR3 DNA sequence: TGTGCCACCAGCCCAAGCAGCGGTTACACTGAAGCTTTCTTT. This codes for CATSPSSGYTEAFF. The chain has TRBV15 and TRBJ1-1; D gene ambiguous. Trimming took off 5 bases at V and 3 bases at J, with 13 bases between the two ends. This CDR3 comprises 14 residues. Looked up from germline, CDR1 is LNHNV and CDR2 is YYDKDF (reference sequence).

This chain uses TRBV19 with TRBJ1-4; TRBD1 aligns across 12 bases. The germline V gene encodes CDR1 LNHDA and CDR2 SQIVND (reference sequence). The CDR3 covers 16 residues. V lost 5 bases and J lost 7; bases outside the gene matches: 8. DNA of the CDR3: TGTGCCAGTAGTCCGGGGACAGGGGGCGAGGTTGAAAAACTGTTTTTT. Its protein is CASSPGTGGEVEKLFF.

The J gene is TRBJ2-1, the V gene TRBV11-3, with 8 positions matching TRBD2. J was trimmed by 2 bases and V by 5 bases; bases with no gene match: 5. Per germline, CDR1 SGHNT and CDR2 YENEEA. This CDR3 region has 15 residues. CDR3 protein: CASSLRTSPYNEQFF. The CDR3 coding sequence is TGTGCCAGCAGCCTCCGGACTAGCCCCTACAATGAGCAGTTCTTC.

This clone counts as medium-sized. This same CDR3 is encoded by further DNA sequences in the sample. The CDR3 region has the DNA TGTGCCAGCAGAACAGGAAACAATCAGCCCCAGCATTTT. It yields the protein CASRTGNNQPQHF. The genes are TRBV6-1 and TRBJ1-5; tentatively, D is TRBD1 (5 bases). The CDR3 sequence is 13 residues long. Trimming stripped 6 bases from V and 3 bases from J, with 9 bases between. Germline CDR1 is MNHNS and CDR2 is SASEGT.

V usage is TRBV5-4 and J usage is TRBJ2-1; D gene unclear. CDR3 length: 16 amino acids. V dropped 0 bases and J dropped 2 bases, with 12 bases sitting between them. Germline CDR1 reads SGHNT; CDR2 reads YYREEE (reference sequence). The CDR3 sequence: CASSLAPATTYNEQFF. CDR3 nucleotide sequence: TGTGCCAGCAGCTTGGCCCCAGCAACTACCTACAATGAGCAGTTCTTC.